These 28 T cell receptor beta chains share one sample of origin, sequenced in a study of CXCR3-negative and CXCR3-positive naive CD8 T cells. TRB cDNA libraries were made by UMI-labeled 5' RACE. TCRdb re-called the 5' RACE reads, yielding one record per CDR3 amino acid sequence without DNA. This sample's table has approximately 39,000 distinct CDR3 sequences. Specimen: memory CD8+ T cells from blood. All receptors derive from a human donor in good health. Some clones in this sample may be carry-over from other donors' samples.

The V call is TRBV6-6, the J call TRBJ1-2; TCRdb's D call of TRBD1 is untestable without DNA. CDR1 is MNHNY and CDR2 is SVGAGI in the germline V gene (reference sequence). CDR3 length equals 16 residues. CDR3 in amino acids: CASSYSENRENYGYTF.

J is TRBJ2-1 and V is TRBV5-1; TCRdb's D call of TRBD1 is untestable without DNA. CDR1 and CDR2 from the germline V gene are SGHRS and YFSETQ. CDR3 length equals 14 residues. The CDR3 region is CASSWTGLNNEQFF. Combining the CDR3 with reference TRBV5-1 and TRBJ2-1 gives the whole variable domain KAGVTQTPRYLIKTRGQQVTLSCSPISGHRSVSWYQQTPGQGLQFLFEYFSETQRNKGNFPGRFSGRQFSNSRSEMNVSTLELGDSALYLCASSWTGLNNEQFFGPGTRLTVL.

The chain couples TRBV20-1 to TRBJ2-5; the D gene TCRdb calls, TRBD2, cannot be checked with no DNA. The CDR3 is made up of 14 amino acids. Germline V CDR1 and CDR2: DFQATT, SNEGSKA (reference sequence). CDR3: CLTKDLATQETQYF.

The chain is built from TRBV13 and TRBJ2-7; absent DNA, TCRdb's TRBD1 call cannot be checked. The CDR3 sequence is 12 residues long. Germline values: CDR1 PRHDT, CDR2 FYEKMQ (reference sequence). CDR3 sequence reads: CASSPGDAEQYF.

This chain joins TRBV3-1 and TRBJ2-2; TCRdb names TRBD1, which stays unverified in the absence of DNA. Germline V CDR1 and CDR2: LGHDT, YNNKEL (reference sequence). The CDR3 has 17 amino acids. This CDR3 is CASSPRGPPANTGELFF.

By frequency, this clonotype is large. V and J are TRBV20-1 and TRBJ2-7; lacking DNA, the TRBD1 call made by TCRdb goes unchecked. The CDR3 is 14 amino acids. Germline CDR1 DFQATT, CDR2 SNEGSKA (reference sequence). The CDR3 sequence is CSAKDGGGIDEQYF.

V usage is TRBV3-1 and J usage is TRBJ2-5. Germline CDR1 and CDR2: LGHDT and YNNKEL (reference sequence). There are 13 residues in the CDR3. CDR3 sequence: CASSHPPKETQYF.

The rearrangement uses TRBV29-1 and TRBJ2-3; TCRdb names TRBD1, which stays unverified in the absence of DNA. There are 13 residues in the CDR3. Germline assignment: CDR1 SQVTM and CDR2 ANQGSEA. CDR3: CSAEGGGLDTQYF.

J is TRBJ2-3 and V is TRBV7-8; TCRdb's D call, TRBD2, is unchecked because there is no DNA. The CDR3 is 11 amino acids. CDR1 and CDR2 from the germline V gene are SGHVS and FQNEAQ. CDR3 protein: CASRMAGTQYF.

The chain links TRBV20-1 to TRBJ2-1; TCRdb picks TRBD2, but there is no DNA to check that call. The length of the CDR3 is 15 residues. Per the germline V gene, CDR1 is DFQATT and CDR2 is SNEGSKA (reference sequence). The CDR3 sequence is CSAPILAGVNNEQFF.

The V gene is TRBV11-2, the J gene TRBJ2-7; TCRdb proposes TRBD1, but this gene call is untestable without DNA. This CDR3 has 15 amino acids. The germline V gene has CDR1 SGHAT and CDR2 FQNNGV. The CDR3 here is CASSSGTVDTYEQYF.

The CDR3 here is CASSRTGELFF. The V gene is TRBV28, the J gene TRBJ2-2. Germline V CDR1 and CDR2: MDHEN, SYDVKM. This CDR3 region has 11 residues.

The genes are TRBV7-8 and TRBJ1-5; TCRdb outputs TRBD1, but without DNA this stays unchecked. This CDR3 has 16 amino acids. Looked up from germline, CDR1 is SGHVS and CDR2 is FQNEAQ. The CDR3 loop is CASSQRQGASNQPQHF.

The chain joins TRBV28 to TRBJ2-7; TCRdb calls TRBD2, which cannot be checked without DNA. There are 19 residues in the CDR3. Germline CDR1 and CDR2: MDHEN and SYDVKM. CDR3 sequence reads: CASSTNLAGGPGSPYEQYF.

The chain is built from TRBV11-3 and TRBJ2-1; the D call of TRBD2 rests on TCRdb alone, since no DNA is present to check it. The CDR3 sequence is 17 residues long. Looked up from germline, CDR1 is SGHNT and CDR2 is YENEEA. CDR3 in amino acids: CASSLDYGTSGYNEQFF.

The chain recombines TRBV27 with TRBJ2-5; the D call of TRBD2 rests on TCRdb alone, since no DNA is present to check it. Germline assignment: CDR1 MNHEY and CDR2 SMNVEV (reference sequence). This CDR3 is 18 amino acids long. The CDR3 region is CASIHLAGGPIRRETQYF.

This chain connects TRBV28 to TRBJ2-7. The CDR3 consists of 12 residues. Germline lookup yields CDR1 MDHEN and CDR2 SYDVKM. CDR3 protein: CASSFGDYEQYF.

The rearrangement joins TRBV24-1 to TRBJ2-7. The CDR3 contains 11 residues. CDR1 and CDR2 (germline): KGHDR, SFDVKD. CDR3 sequence: CATSDAYEQYF.

Measured by frequency, this clonotype is medium-sized. V gene TRBV6-2 or TRBV6-3 combines with J gene TRBJ1-1; with no DNA, the TCRdb D assignment of TRBD1 cannot be verified. The CDR3 extends over 14 amino acids. Germline CDR1 and CDR2: MNHEY and SVGEGT. The CDR3 protein is CASGIRQGNTEAFF.

This sequence joins TRBV28 and TRBJ1-1. Germline V gives CDR1 MDHEN, CDR2 SYDVKM. The CDR3 covers 13 residues. CDR3 sequence reads: CASSLFRGTEAFF.

The gene calls are TRBV28 and TRBJ2-5. Germline loops: CDR1 MDHEN, CDR2 SYDVKM. CDR3 length: 11 amino acids. The CDR3 region is CASSLKGTQYF.

The J gene is TRBJ2-2, the V gene TRBV4-3; TCRdb selects TRBD1, and the lack of DNA leaves this call unchecked. From germline, CDR1 is LGHNA and CDR2 YSLEER. The CDR3 has 20 amino acids. CDR3 protein: CARTNPANRGGTGVSGELFF.

This chain joins TRBV7-8 and TRBJ2-7. Germline assignment: CDR1 SGHVS and CDR2 FQNEAQ. The CDR3 loop spans 13 amino acids. The CDR3 here is CASSIGSSYEQYF.

The chain has TRBV5-1 and TRBJ2-2. The length of the CDR3 is 15 residues. In germline, CDR1 is SGHRS, CDR2 YFSETQ. The CDR3 protein is CASSLSAGQAGELFF.

The gene calls are TRBV3-1 and TRBJ2-1; checking the TCRdb D call of TRBD2 is not possible without DNA. The CDR3 sequence is 15 residues long. The V gene's germline CDR1 is LGHDT and CDR2 YNNKEL (reference sequence). CDR3 region: CASSQLLAGANEQFF.

CDR3 in amino acids: CATSRERVQGAYTQYF. V usage is TRBV15 and J usage is TRBJ2-3; the TCRdb D gene call, TRBD1, has no DNA to confirm it. From germline, CDR1 is LNHNV and CDR2 YYDKDF (reference sequence). CDR3 length: 16 amino acids.

V gene TRBV10-3 combines with J gene TRBJ2-5; TCRdb names TRBD1, which stays unverified in the absence of DNA. CDR3 length: 13 amino acids. Germline V gene data show CDR1 as ENHRY and CDR2 as SYGVKD. The CDR3 spells CAISPTGSETQYF.

The J gene is TRBJ2-4, the V gene TRBV4-1; TCRdb gives TRBD2 as the D gene, but with no DNA this cannot be confirmed. The CDR3 length is 12 residues. Looked up from germline, CDR1 is MGHRA and CDR2 is YSYEKL. The CDR3: CASSRGREGLYF.